One sample yielded the 28 T cell receptor beta chains listed below, sequenced in a study of PD-L1 blockade in urothelial cancer. The time point is: pretreatment peripheral blood. TCRdb keeps only in-frame clones here, not all; method: immunoSEQ multiplex PCR. The sample has about 72,000 clones; more than 75% are singletons. This sample comprised PBMCs, obtained around atezolizumab (anti-PD-L1) treatment. These receptors all come from a man aged 55-75 years with urothelial cancer.

This rearrangement joins TRBV7-2 to TRBJ2-6; 9 nucleotides align to TRBD1. V shed 5 bases, J shed 1 base, and the junction held 6 bases outside the gene matches. From germline, CDR1 is SGHTA and CDR2 FQGNSA. CDR3 length: 17 amino acids. As DNA, the CDR3 is TGTGCCAGCAGCGCCCCGGGACAGGGTTCTGGGGCCAACGTCCTGACTTTC. As protein: CASSAPGQGSGANVLTF.

In this sample, this clone turned up once. V and J are TRBV20-1 and TRBJ1-1, with D perhaps matching TRBD1 (6 bases). Trimming removed 5 bases from V and 11 bases from J, with 12 bases in between. CDR1 is DFQATT and CDR2 is SNEGSKA in the germline V gene (reference sequence). This CDR3 is built from 10 residues. The CDR3 DNA reads as TGCAGTGCTCTAGACAGGATCGCTTTCTTT. Residues: CSALDRIAFF.

The chain uses TRBV7-2 and TRBJ1-6; possible D gene TRBD1, 6 bases. Deletions cut 1 base from V and 6 bases from J, with 7 bases between. The CDR3 has 14 residues. CDR1 is SGHTA, CDR2 FQGNSA, per germline. The CDR3 DNA reads as TGTGCCAGCAGCTTAGACAGGGTTAATTCACCCCTCCACTTT. Its translation is CASSLDRVNSPLHF.

The chain employs TRBV4-2 and TRBJ1-5; 7 bases agree with TRBD1. Germline lookup yields CDR1 LGHNA and CDR2 YNFKEQ. The CDR3 totals 17 residues. V shed 0 bases, J shed 7 bases, and the junction held 12 bases outside the gene matches. The DNA of the CDR3 is TGTGCCAGCAGCCAAGATCTCGGACAGGCGAGGAGGCAGCCCCAGCATTTT. It specifies CASSQDLGQARRQPQHF.

Only a few counts were recorded for this clone. V usage is TRBV11-3 and J usage is TRBJ1-2; 8 bases fit TRBD1. V trimming: 0 bases; J trimming: 6 bases; junction bases outside the gene matches: 3. This CDR3 contains 14 residues. Germline V lookup: CDR1 SGHNT, CDR2 YENEEA. CDR3 region: CASSLEGTGDGYTF. CDR3 nucleotide sequence: TGTGCCAGCAGCTTAGAAGGGACAGGTGATGGCTACACCTTC.

V and J are TRBV28 and TRBJ1-6, with 8 bases aligning to TRBD1. The germline gives CDR1 MDHEN, CDR2 SYDVKM. The V segment lost 2 bases and the J segment 8 bases; nucleotides outside the gene matches: 17. This CDR3 comprises 19 residues. CDR3 bases: TGTGCCAGCAGTTTAAGGTCGTGGAAGTCGGGCAGGGGGCATTCACCCCTCCACTTT. This codes for CASSLRSWKSGRGHSPLHF.

V and J are TRBV5-1 and TRBJ1-4; 9 bases map to TRBD1. This CDR3 has 14 residues. CDR1 and CDR2 from the germline V gene are SGHRS and YFSETQ. V lost 4 bases and J lost 5; bases outside the gene matches: 3. CDR3 region: CASSLTGGNEKLFF. In nucleotides, the CDR3 is TGCGCCAGCAGCCTGACAGGGGGAAATGAAAAACTGTTTTTT.

Written as DNA, the CDR3 is TGTGCCAGCAGATTTGATCCCCACGGAGCATATGGCTACACCTTC. This encodes CASRFDPHGAYGYTF. The chain recombines TRBV6-5 with TRBJ1-2; D is undetermined. Germline values: CDR1 MNHEY, CDR2 SVGAGI. The CDR3 spans 15 residues. V was shortened by 6 bases and J by 5 bases, with 19 bases between the two germline ends.

This chain connects TRBV11-2 to TRBJ2-7; no definite D call. The CDR3 sequence is 15 residues long. Germline loops: CDR1 SGHAT, CDR2 FQNNGV. The V gene lost 5 bases and the J gene lost 2 bases, with 16 bases spanning the gap. For the CDR3, the DNA is TGTGCCAGCAGCCCAAGAACACGGGTTACCTACGAGCAGTACTTC. Amino acids: CASSPRTRVTYEQYF.

CDR3 DNA sequence: TGTGCCAGCAGCGTCCGACAGGGCGCTTCTAGCACAGATACGCAGTATTTT. This codes for CASSVRQGASSTDTQYF. The chain uses TRBV7-2 and TRBJ2-3; 7 nucleotides match TRBD1. Germline V gene lookup returns CDR1 SGHTA and CDR2 FQGNSA. Germline trimming cut 5 bases from V and 0 bases from J; bases unmatched to any gene: 11. CDR3 length equals 17 residues.

The table lists this clone with a count of one. This chain joins TRBV18 and TRBJ1-3, with a weak D call TRBD1 (5 bases). Germline assignment: CDR1 KGHSH and CDR2 LQKENI. CDR3 length: 17 residues. V lost 2 bases and J lost 2, with 16 bases in between. The DNA for the CDR3 is TGTGCCAGCTCACCAATTCAACAGGCAGTCCCTGGAAACACCATATATTTT. Translating it yields CASSPIQQAVPGNTIYF.

The chain carries TRBV11-3 and TRBJ1-1; no reliable D call. The CDR3 runs 16 residues. Germline V CDR1 and CDR2: SGHNT, YENEEA. V was shortened by 2 bases and J by 0 bases, with 13 bases between the two germline ends. CDR3 nucleotide sequence: TGTGCCAGCAGCTTACCGGCCGGCGGGTTGAACACTGAAGCTTTCTTT. As protein: CASSLPAGGLNTEAFF.

This sequence joins TRBV10-2 and TRBJ2-7, with a possible D match to TRBD1 (6 bases). Trimming took 8 bases from V and 2 from J, leaving 16 bases between them. Germline values: CDR1 WSHSY, CDR2 SAAADI. The length of the CDR3 is 14 residues. As DNA, the CDR3 is TGCGCCAGCCGCGAGACAGGACAGCCCTACGAGCAGTACTTC. It specifies CASRETGQPYEQYF.

The chain recombines TRBV7-6 with TRBJ2-5, with 14 bases fitting TRBD2. Germline trimming cut 0 bases from V and 1 base from J; bases unmatched to any gene: 4. The CDR3 covers 18 residues. Germline CDR1 reads SGHVS; CDR2 reads FNYEAQ. DNA for the CDR3: TGTGCCAGCAGCTTAGCCGGACTAGCGGGGGGCTTCCAAGAGACCCAGTACTTC. It yields the protein CASSLAGLAGGFQETQYF. Variable domain in full (rest from reference TRBV7-6 and TRBJ2-5): GAGVSQSPRYKVTKRGQDVALRCDPISGHVSLYWYRQALGQGPEFLTYFNYEAQQDKSGLPNDRFSAERPEGSISTLTIQRTEQRDSAMYRCASSLAGLAGGFQETQYFGPGTRLLVL.

The chain links TRBV30 to TRBJ2-2; 7 bases are shared with TRBD1. This CDR3 is 17 amino acids long. Losses at the gene ends were 2 bases for V and 1 base for J; bases not matched to a gene: 10. Germline V lookup: CDR1 GTSNPN, CDR2 SVGIG (reference sequence). CDR3 loop: CAWSTRPGQRNTGELFF. CDR3 sequence (DNA): TGTGCCTGGAGTACACGTCCGGGACAGCGGAACACCGGGGAGCTGTTTTTT.

This chain joins TRBV29-1 and TRBJ1-2; possible D gene TRBD1, 6 bases. This CDR3 contains 15 residues. In germline, CDR1 is SQVTM, CDR2 ANQGSEA. V dropped 2 bases and J dropped 1 base, with 14 bases sitting between them. The CDR3 protein is CSVEQRTVVNYGYTF. DNA of the CDR3: TGCAGCGTTGAACAGCGGACAGTTGTTAACTATGGCTACACCTTC.

The chain carries TRBV7-2 and TRBJ1-5, with D perhaps TRBD1 (5 bases). CDR1 and CDR2 from the germline V gene are SGHTA and FQGNSA. The CDR3 has 14 residues. The V and J ends lost 3 bases and 7 bases respectively, with 13 bases between them. The CDR3, as DNA: TGTGCCAGCAGCTTGGGACCGGGGGGACAGCCCCAGCATTTT. Translating gives CASSLGPGGQPQHF.

This clone was recorded only once. This chain links TRBV4-1 with TRBJ1-4; 9 nucleotides align to TRBD1. The germline gives CDR1 MGHRA, CDR2 YSYEKL. The CDR3 is made up of 16 amino acids. Losses at the gene ends were 3 bases for V and 4 bases for J; bases not matched to a gene: 6. In DNA form, the CDR3 reads TGCGCCAGCAGCCAGGGGGACAGGGTGGTTAATGAAAAACTGTTTTTT. Protein sequence: CASSQGDRVVNEKLFF.

This chain joins TRBV4-1 and TRBJ2-5, with 12 bases lining up with TRBD2. The V and J ends lost 2 bases and 5 bases, in that order; junction bases with no gene match: 6. The CDR3 is 16 amino acids. In germline, CDR1 is MGHRA, CDR2 YSYEKL. CDR3: CASSQSGLAGLETQYF. The CDR3 nucleotides read TGCGCCAGCAGCCAATCGGGACTAGCGGGTCTGGAGACCCAGTACTTC.

This chain connects TRBV19 to TRBJ2-4, with 10 nucleotides matching TRBD1. Germline CDR1 reads LNHDA; CDR2 reads SQIVND (reference sequence). The CDR3 is 14 residues long. V was clipped by 5 bases and J by 6 bases; unmatched bases: 4. Written as DNA, the CDR3 is TGTGCCAGTAGTCCAAGGACAGGGGGAAACATTCAGTACTTC. Translated, it gives CASSPRTGGNIQYF.

The count of this clone is one. V gene TRBV28 combines with J gene TRBJ1-5; D might be TRBD1 (5 bases). Germline CDR1 reads MDHEN; CDR2 reads SYDVKM. Trimming took off 2 bases at V and 4 bases at J, with 9 bases between the two ends. The CDR3 has 14 amino acids. The CDR3 region has the DNA TGTGCCAGCAGTTTAGGGCGGACAAATCAGCCCCAGCATTTT. It is translated as CASSLGRTNQPQHF.

The V call is TRBV21-1, the J call TRBJ1-5; no check of the table's D call, TRBD1, against the DNA was made. TRBV21-1 constitutes a pseudogene. This CDR3 is 15 amino acids long. The CDR3 sequence is CASSKLSTGLQPQHF. CDR3 DNA sequence: TGTGCCAGCAGCAAACTCTCGACAGGGCTTCAGCCCCAGCATTTT.

The chain is built from TRBV18 and TRBJ1-1, with D perhaps matching TRBD1 (6 bases). Per germline, CDR1 KGHSH and CDR2 LQKENI. V lost 1 base, J lost 2 bases, and 11 bases lay in between. The CDR3 covers 15 residues. The CDR3 sequence: CASSPLPDRNTEAFF. The CDR3 nucleotides read TGTGCCAGCTCACCACTCCCGGACAGAAACACTGAAGCTTTCTTT.

This chain links TRBV29-1 with TRBJ1-3, with 11 bases that match TRBD1. In germline, CDR1 is SQVTM, CDR2 ANQGSEA. The J segment lost 4 bases and the V segment lost 7 bases, leaving 3 bases of the junction unmatched. The CDR3 has 13 amino acids. The CDR3 protein is CSAGTGGGNTIYF. The CDR3 DNA is TGCAGCGCTGGGACAGGGGGAGGAAACACCATATATTTT.

V usage is TRBV10-2 and J usage is TRBJ2-3; perhaps TRBD1 as D (6 bases). The V gene lost 6 bases and the J gene lost 3 bases, with 16 bases spanning the gap. This CDR3 spans 15 amino acids. The germline V gene has CDR1 WSHSY and CDR2 SAAADI. The CDR3 loop reads CASRGLKGQTDTQYF. The CDR3 DNA is TGCGCCAGCAGGGGGTTAAAAGGACAGACAGATACGCAGTATTTT.

This sequence joins TRBV7-6 and TRBJ2-3; D unresolved. The CDR3 runs to 14 residues. V lost 1 base, J lost 2 bases, and 7 bases lay in between. The germline gives CDR1 SGHVS, CDR2 FNYEAQ. The CDR3 DNA reads as TGTGCCAGCAGCTTAGAGCCCGACACAGATACGCAGTATTTT. This translates into CASSLEPDTDTQYF.

The V call is TRBV7-9, the J call TRBJ2-3, with TRBD2 matching 8 bases. This CDR3 region has 17 residues. V lost 1 base, J lost 4 bases, and 10 bases stayed unmatched. The germline gives CDR1 SEHNR, CDR2 FQNEAQ (reference sequence). The CDR3 DNA reads as TGTGCCAGCAGCTTAGGAGTCCGGGGGGGCGGATCAGATACGCAGTATTTT. It yields the protein CASSLGVRGGGSDTQYF.

Written as DNA, the CDR3 is TGTGCCAGCAGCCTTGGAGGGGAAGAGACCCAGTACTTC. Protein: CASSLGGEETQYF. V usage is TRBV7-2 and J usage is TRBJ2-5, with a tentative D call TRBD2 (6 bases). CDR1 is SGHTA, CDR2 FQGNSA, per germline. V lost 5 bases, J lost 3 bases, and 10 bases lay in between. There are 13 residues in the CDR3.